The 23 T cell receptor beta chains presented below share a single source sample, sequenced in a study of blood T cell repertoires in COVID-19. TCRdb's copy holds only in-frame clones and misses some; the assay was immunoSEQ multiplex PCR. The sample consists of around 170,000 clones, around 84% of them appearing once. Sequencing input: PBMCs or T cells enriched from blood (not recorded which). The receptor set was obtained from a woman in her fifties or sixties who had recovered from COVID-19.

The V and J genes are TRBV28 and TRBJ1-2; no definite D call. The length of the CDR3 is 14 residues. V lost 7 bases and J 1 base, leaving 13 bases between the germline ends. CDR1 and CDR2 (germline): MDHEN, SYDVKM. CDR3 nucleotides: TGTGCCAGCAAGGAGGGTTTTCGTAACTATGGCTACACCTTC. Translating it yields CASKEGFRNYGYTF.

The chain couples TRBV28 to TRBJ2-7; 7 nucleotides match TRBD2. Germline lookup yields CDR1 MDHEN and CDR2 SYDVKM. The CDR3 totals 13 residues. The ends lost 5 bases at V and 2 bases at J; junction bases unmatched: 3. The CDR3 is CASSASGPYEQYF. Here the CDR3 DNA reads TGTGCCAGCAGTGCTAGCGGCCCCTACGAGCAGTACTTC.

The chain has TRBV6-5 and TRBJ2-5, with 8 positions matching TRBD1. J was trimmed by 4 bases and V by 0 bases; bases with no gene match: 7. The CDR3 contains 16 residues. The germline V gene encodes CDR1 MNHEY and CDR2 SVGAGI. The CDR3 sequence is CASSYSSWTGRETQYF. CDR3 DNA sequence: TGTGCCAGCAGTTACTCCTCTTGGACAGGGCGAGAGACCCAGTACTTC.

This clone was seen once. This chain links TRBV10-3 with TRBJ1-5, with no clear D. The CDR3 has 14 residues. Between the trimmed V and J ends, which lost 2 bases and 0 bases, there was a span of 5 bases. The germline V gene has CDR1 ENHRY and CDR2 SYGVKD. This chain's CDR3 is CAISEQYSNQPQHF. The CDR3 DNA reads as TGTGCCATCAGTGAGCAGTATAGCAATCAGCCCCAGCATTTT.

The CDR3 nucleotides read TGTGCCAGCAGTTACAGGGGGTGGGCTGAAGCTTTCTTT. Protein product: CASSYRGWAEAFF. The chain uses TRBV6-5 and TRBJ1-1; a weak D match, TRBD1 (6 bases). Deletions cut 2 bases from V and 6 bases from J, with 10 bases between. This CDR3 comprises 13 residues. Looked up from germline, CDR1 is MNHEY and CDR2 is SVGAGI.

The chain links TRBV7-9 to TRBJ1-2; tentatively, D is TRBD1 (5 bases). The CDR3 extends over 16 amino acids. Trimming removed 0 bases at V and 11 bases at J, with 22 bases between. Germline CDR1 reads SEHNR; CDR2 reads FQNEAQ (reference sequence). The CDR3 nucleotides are TGTGCCAGCAGCTTAGCAGTTGCGGGGACCCTTATGAGATACACCTTC. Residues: CASSLAVAGTLMRYTF.

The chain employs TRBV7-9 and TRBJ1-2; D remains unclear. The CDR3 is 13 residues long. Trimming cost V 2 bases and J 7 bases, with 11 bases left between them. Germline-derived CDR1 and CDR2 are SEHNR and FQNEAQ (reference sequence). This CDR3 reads CASSLLVESGYTF. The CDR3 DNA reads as TGTGCCAGCAGCTTACTCGTGGAGTCTGGCTACACCTTC.

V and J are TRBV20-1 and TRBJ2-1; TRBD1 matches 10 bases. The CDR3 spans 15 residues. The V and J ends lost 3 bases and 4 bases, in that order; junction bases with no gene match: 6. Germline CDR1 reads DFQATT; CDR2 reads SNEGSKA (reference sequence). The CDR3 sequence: CSASQRQGAYNEQFF. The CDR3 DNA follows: TGCAGTGCTAGTCAACGACAGGGGGCTTACAATGAGCAGTTCTTC.

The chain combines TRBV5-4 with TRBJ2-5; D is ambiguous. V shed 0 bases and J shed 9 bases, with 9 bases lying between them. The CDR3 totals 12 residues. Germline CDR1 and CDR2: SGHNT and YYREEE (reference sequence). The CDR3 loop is CASSLGGPPQYF. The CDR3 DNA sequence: TGTGCCAGCAGCTTGGGAGGCCCGCCCCAGTACTTC.

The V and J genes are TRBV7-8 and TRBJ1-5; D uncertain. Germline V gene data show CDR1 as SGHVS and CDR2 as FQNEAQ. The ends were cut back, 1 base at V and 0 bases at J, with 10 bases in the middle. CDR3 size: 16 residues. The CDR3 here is CASSLDPEFSNQPQHF. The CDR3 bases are TGTGCCAGCAGCTTAGACCCAGAATTTAGCAATCAGCCCCAGCATTTT.

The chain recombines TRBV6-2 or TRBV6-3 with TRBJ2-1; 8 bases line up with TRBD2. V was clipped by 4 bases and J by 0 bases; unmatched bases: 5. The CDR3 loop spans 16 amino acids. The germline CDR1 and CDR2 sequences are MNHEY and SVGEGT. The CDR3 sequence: CASSSPGGPSYNEQFF. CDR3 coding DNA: TGTGCCAGCAGTTCCCCGGGGGGGCCCTCCTACAATGAGCAGTTCTTC.

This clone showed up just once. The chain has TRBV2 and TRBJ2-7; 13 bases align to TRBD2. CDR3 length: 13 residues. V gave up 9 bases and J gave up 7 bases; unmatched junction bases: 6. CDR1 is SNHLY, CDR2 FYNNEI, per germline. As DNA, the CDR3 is TGTGCCAGACTCGGACTAGCGGGAGATGAGCAGTACTTC. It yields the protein CARLGLAGDEQYF.

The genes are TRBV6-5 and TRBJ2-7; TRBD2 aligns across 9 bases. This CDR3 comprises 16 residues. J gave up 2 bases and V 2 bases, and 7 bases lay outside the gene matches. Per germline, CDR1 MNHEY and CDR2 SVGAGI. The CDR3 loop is CASSYEGAGGTYEQYF. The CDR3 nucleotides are TGTGCCAGCAGTTACGAGGGAGCGGGAGGCACCTACGAGCAGTACTTC.

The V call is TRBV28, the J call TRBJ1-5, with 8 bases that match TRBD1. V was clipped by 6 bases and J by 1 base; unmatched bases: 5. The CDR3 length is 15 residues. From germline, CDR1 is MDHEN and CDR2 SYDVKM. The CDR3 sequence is CASRSTGESNQPQHF. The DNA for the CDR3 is TGTGCCAGCAGATCGACAGGGGAAAGCAATCAGCCCCAGCATTTT.

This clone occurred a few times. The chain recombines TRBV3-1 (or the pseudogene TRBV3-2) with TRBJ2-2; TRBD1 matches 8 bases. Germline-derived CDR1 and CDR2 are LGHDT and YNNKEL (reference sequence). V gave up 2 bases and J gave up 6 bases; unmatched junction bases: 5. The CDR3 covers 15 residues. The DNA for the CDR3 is TGTGCCAGCAGCCAACTGACAGGGGCTCCCGGGGAGCTGTTTTTT. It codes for CASSQLTGAPGELFF.

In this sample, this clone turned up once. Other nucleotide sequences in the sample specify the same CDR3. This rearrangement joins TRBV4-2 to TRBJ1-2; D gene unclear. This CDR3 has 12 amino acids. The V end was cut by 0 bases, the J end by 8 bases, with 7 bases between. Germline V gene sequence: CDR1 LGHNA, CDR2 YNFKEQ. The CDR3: CASSQERVGYTF. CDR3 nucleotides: TGTGCCAGCAGCCAAGAGAGGGTAGGCTACACCTTC.

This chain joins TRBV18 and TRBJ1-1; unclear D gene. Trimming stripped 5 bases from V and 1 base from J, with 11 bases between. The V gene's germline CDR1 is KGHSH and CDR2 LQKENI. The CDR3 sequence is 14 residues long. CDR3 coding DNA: TGTGCCAGCTCATACAATTCTGGGAACACTGAAGCTTTCTTT. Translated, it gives CASSYNSGNTEAFF.

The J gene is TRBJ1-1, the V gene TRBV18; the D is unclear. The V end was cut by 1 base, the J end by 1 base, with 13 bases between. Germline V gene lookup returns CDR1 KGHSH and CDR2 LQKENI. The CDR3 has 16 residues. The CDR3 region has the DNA TGTGCCAGCTCACCACTCCCGGTTTCGGGGAACACTGAAGCTTTCTTT. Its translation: CASSPLPVSGNTEAFF.

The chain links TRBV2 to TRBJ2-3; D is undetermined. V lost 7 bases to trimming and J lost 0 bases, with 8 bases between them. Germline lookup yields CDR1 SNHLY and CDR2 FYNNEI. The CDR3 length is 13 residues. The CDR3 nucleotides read TGTGCCAGCAACTGGGCCAGCACAGATACGCAGTATTTT. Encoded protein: CASNWASTDTQYF.

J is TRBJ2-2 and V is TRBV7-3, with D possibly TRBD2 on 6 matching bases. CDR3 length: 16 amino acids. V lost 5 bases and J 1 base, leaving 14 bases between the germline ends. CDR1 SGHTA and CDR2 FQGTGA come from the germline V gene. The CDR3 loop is CASSAFGTQNTGELFF. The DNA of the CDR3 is TGTGCCAGCAGCGCATTCGGGACTCAGAACACCGGGGAGCTGTTTTTT.

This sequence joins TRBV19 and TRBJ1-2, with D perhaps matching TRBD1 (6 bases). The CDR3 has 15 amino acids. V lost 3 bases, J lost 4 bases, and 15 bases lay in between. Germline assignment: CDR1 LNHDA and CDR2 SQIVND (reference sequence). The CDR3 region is CASSMIRGGAYGYTF. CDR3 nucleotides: TGTGCCAGTAGTATGATAAGAGGGGGGGCCTATGGCTACACCTTC. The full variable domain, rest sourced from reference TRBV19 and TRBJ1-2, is DGGITQSPKYLFRKEGQNVTLSCEQNLNHDAMYWYRQDPGQGLRLIYYSQIVNDFQKGDIAEGYSVSREKKESFPLTVTSAQKNPTAFYLCASSMIRGGAYGYTFGSGTRLTVV.

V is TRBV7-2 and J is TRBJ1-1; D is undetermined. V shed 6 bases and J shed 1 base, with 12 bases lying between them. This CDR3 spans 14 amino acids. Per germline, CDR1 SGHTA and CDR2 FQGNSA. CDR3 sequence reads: CASRPGSSNTEAFF. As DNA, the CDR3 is TGTGCCAGCAGGCCGGGGTCGTCGAACACTGAAGCTTTCTTT. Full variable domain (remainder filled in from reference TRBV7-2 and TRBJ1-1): GAGVSQSPSNKVTEKGKDVELRCDPISGHTALYWYRQSLGQGLEFLIYFQGNSAPDKSGLPSDRFSAERTGGSVSTLTIQRTQQEDSAVYLCASRPGSSNTEAFFGQGTRLTVV.

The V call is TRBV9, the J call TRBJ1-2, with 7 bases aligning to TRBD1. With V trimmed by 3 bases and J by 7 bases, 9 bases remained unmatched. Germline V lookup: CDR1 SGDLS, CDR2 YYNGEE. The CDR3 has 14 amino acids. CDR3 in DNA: TGTGCCAGCAGCGGGACAGGACCTACTCGTGGCTACACCTTC. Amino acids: CASSGTGPTRGYTF. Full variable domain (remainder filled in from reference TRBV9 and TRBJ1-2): DSGVTQTPKHLITATGQRVTLRCSPRSGDLSVYWYQQSLDQGLQFLIQYYNGEERAKGNILERFSAQQFPDLHSELNLSSLELGDSALYFCASSGTGPTRGYTFGSGTRLTVV.